The source of this T cell receptor (beta chain) is a study of blood T cell repertoires in COVID-19. Turning to the study itself: T cells, B-cell-depleted T cells, or PBMCs supplied cDNA or gDNA.

How the authors handled the data: By means of reference gene primer amplification, nucleated cell counts were estimated. Clones were sequenced by immunoSEQ multiplex PCR, and TCRdb holds only the in-frame ones, with some missing. That table furnishes V, J and clone size, whereas the DNA furnished D and trimming. This table holds under 200,000 clones, over 75% found once. On this clone: Other nucleotide sequences in the sample specify the same CDR3.

The material sequenced was peripheral blood. The TCR sequence derives from a man in his 70s with active or convalescent COVID-19.

The CDR3 bases are TGTGCCAGTAGCCCCCTCGGGACAGGGCACTACGAGCAGTACTTC. It translates to CASSPLGTGHYEQYF. The chain joins TRBV7-9 to TRBJ2-7, with 9 bases aligning to TRBD1. CDR1 and CDR2 from the germline V gene are SEHNR and FQNEAQ (reference sequence). The CDR3 length is 15 residues. V dropped 9 bases and J dropped 3; count of bases not matched to a gene: 12.